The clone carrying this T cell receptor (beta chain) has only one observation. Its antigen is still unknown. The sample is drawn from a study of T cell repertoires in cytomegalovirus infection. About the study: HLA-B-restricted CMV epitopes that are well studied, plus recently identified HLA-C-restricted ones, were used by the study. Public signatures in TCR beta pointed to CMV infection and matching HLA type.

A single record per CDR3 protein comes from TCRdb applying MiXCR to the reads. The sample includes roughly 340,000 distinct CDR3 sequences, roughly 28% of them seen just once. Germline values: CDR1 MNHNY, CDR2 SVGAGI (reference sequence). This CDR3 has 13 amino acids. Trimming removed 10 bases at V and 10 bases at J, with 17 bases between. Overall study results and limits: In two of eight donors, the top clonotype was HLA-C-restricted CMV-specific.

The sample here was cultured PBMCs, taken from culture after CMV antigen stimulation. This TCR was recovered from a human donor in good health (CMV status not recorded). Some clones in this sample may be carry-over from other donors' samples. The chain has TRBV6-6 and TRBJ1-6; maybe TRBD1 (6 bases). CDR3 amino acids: CATHTDSRSPLHF. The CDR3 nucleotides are TGTGCCACCCACACGGACAGCAGATCACCCCTCCACTTT.